Here is one T cell receptor (beta chain) with its context. Measured with immunoSEQ multiplex PCR; TCRdb has only the in-frame clones, and not every one. This sample has approximately 230,000 clones, with about 91% found just once. The data originate from a study of blood T cell repertoires in COVID-19. Looking at the study overall: From the United States, Italy and Spain came samples of acute and convalescent COVID-19.

Per germline, CDR1 SGHTA and CDR2 FQGNSA. The V segment lost 7 bases and the J segment 4 bases; nucleotides outside the gene matches: 8. This CDR3 spans 14 amino acids. The clonotype originates from an elderly man with acute or convalescent COVID-19. Sequencing was performed on peripheral blood. The chain recombines TRBV7-2 with TRBJ2-7; 9 bases match TRBD1. The CDR3 protein is CASNENRGPYEQYF. The CDR3 DNA follows: TGTGCCAGCAACGAAAACAGGGGGCCTTACGAGCAGTACTTC. Using reference TRBV7-2 and TRBJ2-7 for the parts outside the CDR3, the full variable domain is GAGVSQSPSNKVTEKGKDVELRCDPISGHTALYWYRQSLGQGLEFLIYFQGNSAPDKSGLPSDRFSAERTGGSVSTLTIQRTQQEDSAVYLCASNENRGPYEQYFGPGTRLTVT.